This TCR beta chain was sequenced in a study of cytomegalovirus exposure and HLA in healthy donors. Study-level points and caveats: Cytomegalovirus-associated status was assigned to fewer than 200 TCR beta chains. Sequence variants that were highly shared formed a cluster that was likely a sequencing artifact.

Primers included in the PCR were 60 Vbeta and 13 Jbeta primers. Data came from immunoSEQ multiplex PCR; TCRdb stores just in-frame clones and leaves some out. The repertoire holds roughly 140,000 clones, with over 60% as singletons. In regard to this clone: The antigen remains undetermined.

The CDR3 sequence is 14 residues long. Germline CDR1 and CDR2: SGHNT and YYREEE (reference sequence). Deletions cut 4 bases from V and 7 bases from J, with 14 bases between. This chain connects TRBV5-4 to TRBJ1-4; D is perhaps TRBD1 (5 bases). This TCR was recovered from a woman in her 30s in good health and CMV-seronegative. The specimen was PBMCs. The CDR3 bases are TGTGCCAGCAGCGCCGGGGGGGGAGCTGAAAAACTGTTTTTT. Protein: CASSAGGGAEKLFF.